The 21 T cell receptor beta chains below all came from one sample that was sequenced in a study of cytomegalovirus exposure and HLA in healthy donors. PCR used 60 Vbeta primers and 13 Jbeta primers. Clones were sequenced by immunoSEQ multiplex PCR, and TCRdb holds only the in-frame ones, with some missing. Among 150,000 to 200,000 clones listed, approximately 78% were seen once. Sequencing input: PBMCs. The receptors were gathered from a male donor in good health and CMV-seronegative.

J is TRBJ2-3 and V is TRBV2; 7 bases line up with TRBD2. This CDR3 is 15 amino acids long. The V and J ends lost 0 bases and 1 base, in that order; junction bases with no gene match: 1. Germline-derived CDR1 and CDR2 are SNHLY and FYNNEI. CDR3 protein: CASSEAAGGTDTQYF. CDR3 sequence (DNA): TGTGCCAGCAGTGAAGCGGCGGGGGGCACAGATACGCAGTATTTT.

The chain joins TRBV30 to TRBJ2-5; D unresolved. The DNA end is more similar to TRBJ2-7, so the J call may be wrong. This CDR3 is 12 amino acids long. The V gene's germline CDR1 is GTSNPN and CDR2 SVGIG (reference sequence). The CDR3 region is CAWPVPRHEQYF. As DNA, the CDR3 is TGTGCCTGGCCTGTCCCTAGGCACGAGCAGTACTTC.

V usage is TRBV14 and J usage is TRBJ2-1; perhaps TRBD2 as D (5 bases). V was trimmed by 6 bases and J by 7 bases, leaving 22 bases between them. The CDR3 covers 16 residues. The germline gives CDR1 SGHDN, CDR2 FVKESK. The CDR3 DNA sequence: TGTGCCAGCAGACGAAATGGGTCGCGGGTTTCGAATGAGCAGTTCTTC. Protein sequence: CASRRNGSRVSNEQFF. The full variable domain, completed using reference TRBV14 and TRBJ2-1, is EAGVTQFPSHSVIEKGQTVTLRCDPISGHDNLYWYRRVMGKEIKFLLHFVKESKQDESGMPNNRFLAERTGGTYSTLKVQPAELEDSGVYFCASRRNGSRVSNEQFFGPGTRLTVL.

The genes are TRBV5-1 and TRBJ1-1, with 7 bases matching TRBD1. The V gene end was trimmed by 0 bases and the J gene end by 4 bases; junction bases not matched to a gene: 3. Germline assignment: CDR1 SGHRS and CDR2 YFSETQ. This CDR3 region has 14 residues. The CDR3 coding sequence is TGCGCCAGCAGCTTGGGACAGGGTGTCACTGAAGCTTTCTTT. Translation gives CASSLGQGVTEAFF.

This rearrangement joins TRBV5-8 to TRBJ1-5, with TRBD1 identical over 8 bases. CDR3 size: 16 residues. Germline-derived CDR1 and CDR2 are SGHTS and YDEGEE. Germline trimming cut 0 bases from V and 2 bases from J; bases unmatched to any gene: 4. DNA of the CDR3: TGTGCCAGCAGCTTGGATTCGGGACAGGGCAATCAGCCCCAGCATTTT. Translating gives CASSLDSGQGNQPQHF.

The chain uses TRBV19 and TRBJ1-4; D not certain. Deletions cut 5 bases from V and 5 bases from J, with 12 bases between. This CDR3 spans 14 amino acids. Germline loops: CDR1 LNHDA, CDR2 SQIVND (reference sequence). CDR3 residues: CASSLQSVNEKLFF. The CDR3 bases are TGTGCCAGTAGTCTCCAGAGCGTAAATGAAAAACTGTTTTTT.

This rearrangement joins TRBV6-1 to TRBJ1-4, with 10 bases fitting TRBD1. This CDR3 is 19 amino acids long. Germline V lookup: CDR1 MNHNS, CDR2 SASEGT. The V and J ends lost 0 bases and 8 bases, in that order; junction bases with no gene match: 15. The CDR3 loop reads CASSEAGGQGTLTGEKLFF. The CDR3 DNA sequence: TGTGCCAGCAGTGAAGCGGGGGGACAGGGGACCCTAACCGGGGAAAAACTGTTTTTT.

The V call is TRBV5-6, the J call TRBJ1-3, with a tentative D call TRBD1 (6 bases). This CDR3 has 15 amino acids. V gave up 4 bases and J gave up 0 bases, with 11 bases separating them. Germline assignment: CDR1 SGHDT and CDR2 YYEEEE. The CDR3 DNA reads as TGTGCCAGCAGCCGTGGGACAACCTCTGGAAACACCATATATTTT. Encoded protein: CASSRGTTSGNTIYF.

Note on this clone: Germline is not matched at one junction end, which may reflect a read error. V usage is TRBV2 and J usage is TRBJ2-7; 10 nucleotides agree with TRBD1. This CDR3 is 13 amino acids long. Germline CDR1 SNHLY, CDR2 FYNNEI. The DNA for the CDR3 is TGTGCCAGCAGTGAAAGGCTTCTGGGACAGGGGAGGTTC. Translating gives CASSERLLGQGRF.

This CDR3 is CASSLSTTNIQYF. The CDR3 nucleotides are TGTGCCAGCAGCTTGAGTACTACAAACATTCAGTACTTC. The V call is TRBV7-9, the J call TRBJ2-4; no definite D call. Trimming took 3 bases from V and 6 from J, leaving 9 bases between them. CDR1 and CDR2 from the germline V gene are SEHNR and FQNEAQ (reference sequence). CDR3 size: 13 residues. Looking up the rest from reference TRBV7-9 and TRBJ2-4 gives the full variable domain: DTGVSQNPRHKITKRGQNVTFRCDPISEHNRLYWYRQTLGQGPEFLTYFQNEAQLEKSRLLSDRFSAERPKGSFSTLEIQRTEQGDSAMYLCASSLSTTNIQYFGAGTRLSVL.

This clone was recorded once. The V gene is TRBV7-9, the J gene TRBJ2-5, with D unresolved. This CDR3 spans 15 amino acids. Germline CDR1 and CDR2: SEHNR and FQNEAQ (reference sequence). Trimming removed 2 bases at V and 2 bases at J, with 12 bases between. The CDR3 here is CASSLKMAEQETQYF. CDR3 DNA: TGTGCCAGCAGCTTAAAAATGGCGGAACAAGAGACCCAGTACTTC. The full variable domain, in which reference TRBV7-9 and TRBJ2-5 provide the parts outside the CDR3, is DTGVSQNPRHKITKRGQNVTFRCDPISEHNRLYWYRQTLGQGPEFLTYFQNEAQLEKSRLLSDRFSAERPKGSFSTLEIQRTEQGDSAMYLCASSLKMAEQETQYFGPGTRLLVL.

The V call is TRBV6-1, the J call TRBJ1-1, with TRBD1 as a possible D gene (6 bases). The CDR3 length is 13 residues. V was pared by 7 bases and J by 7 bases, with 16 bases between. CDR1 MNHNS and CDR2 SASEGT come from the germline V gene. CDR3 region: CASKRTGGREAFF. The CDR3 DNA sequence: TGTGCCAGCAAGCGCACGGGGGGCCGTGAAGCTTTCTTT.

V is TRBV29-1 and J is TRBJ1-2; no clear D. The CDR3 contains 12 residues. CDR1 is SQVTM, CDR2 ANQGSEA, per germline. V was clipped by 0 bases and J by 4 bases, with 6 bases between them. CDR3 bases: TGCAGCGTTGAAGAACAGTCCTATGGCTACACCTTC. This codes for CSVEEQSYGYTF.

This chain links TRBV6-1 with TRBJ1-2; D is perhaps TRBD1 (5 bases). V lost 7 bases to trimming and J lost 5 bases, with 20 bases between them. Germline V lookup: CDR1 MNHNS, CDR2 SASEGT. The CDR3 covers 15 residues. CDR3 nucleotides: TGTGCCAGCATCACATCGGGGGGACGGCGTTATGGCTACACCTTC. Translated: CASITSGGRRYGYTF.

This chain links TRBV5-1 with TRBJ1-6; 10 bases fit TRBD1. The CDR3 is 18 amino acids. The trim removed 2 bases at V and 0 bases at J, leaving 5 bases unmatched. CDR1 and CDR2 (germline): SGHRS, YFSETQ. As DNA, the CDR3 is TGCGCCAGCAGCTTTGGACAGGGGGGTCTCTCCTATAATTCACCCCTCCACTTT. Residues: CASSFGQGGLSYNSPLHF.

The CDR3 here is CASSVDVGGRTGELFF. Written as DNA, the CDR3 is TGTGCCAGCAGCGTAGATGTGGGGGGTCGGACCGGGGAGCTGTTTTTT. This chain uses TRBV9 with TRBJ2-2, with D tentatively TRBD2 (6 bases). The CDR3 extends over 16 amino acids. V lost 0 bases, J lost 5 bases, and 14 bases lay in between. Germline V gene lookup returns CDR1 SGDLS and CDR2 YYNGEE. Full variable domain (remainder filled in from reference TRBV9 and TRBJ2-2): DSGVTQTPKHLITATGQRVTLRCSPRSGDLSVYWYQQSLDQGLQFLIQYYNGEERAKGNILERFSAQQFPDLHSELNLSSLELGDSALYFCASSVDVGGRTGELFFGEGSRLTVL.

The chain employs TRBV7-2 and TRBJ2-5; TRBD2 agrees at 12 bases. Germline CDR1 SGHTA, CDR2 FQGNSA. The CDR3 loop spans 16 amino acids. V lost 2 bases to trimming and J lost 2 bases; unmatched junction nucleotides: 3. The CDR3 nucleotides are TGTGCCAGCAGCTTATTCCTAGCGGGGGGGCAAGAGACCCAGTACTTC. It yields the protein CASSLFLAGGQETQYF.

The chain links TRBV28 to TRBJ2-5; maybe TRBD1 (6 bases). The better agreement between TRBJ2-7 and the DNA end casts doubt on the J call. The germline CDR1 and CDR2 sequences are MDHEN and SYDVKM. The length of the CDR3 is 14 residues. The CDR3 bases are TGTGCCAGCAGCTCCGGACAGAACTCCTACGAGCAGTACTTC. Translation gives CASSSGQNSYEQYF.

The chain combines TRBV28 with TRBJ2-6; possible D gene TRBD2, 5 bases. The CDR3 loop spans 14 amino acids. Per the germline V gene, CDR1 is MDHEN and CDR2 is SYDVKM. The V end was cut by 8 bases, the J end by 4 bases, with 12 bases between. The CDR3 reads CASFGGSGANVLTF. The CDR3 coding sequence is TGTGCCAGCTTCGGCGGGTCCGGGGCCAACGTCCTGACTTTC.

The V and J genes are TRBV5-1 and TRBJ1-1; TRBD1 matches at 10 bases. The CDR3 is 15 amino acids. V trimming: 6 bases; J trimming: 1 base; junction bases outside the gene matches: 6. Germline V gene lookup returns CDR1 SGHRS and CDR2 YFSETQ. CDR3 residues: CASNKDRGRNTEAFF. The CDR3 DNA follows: TGCGCCAGCAATAAGGACAGGGGGAGGAACACTGAAGCTTTCTTT.

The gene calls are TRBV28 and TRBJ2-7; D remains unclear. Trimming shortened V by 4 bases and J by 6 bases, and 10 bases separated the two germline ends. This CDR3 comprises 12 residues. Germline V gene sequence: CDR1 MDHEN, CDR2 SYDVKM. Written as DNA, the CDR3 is TGTGCCAGCAGTTCCGGAGTTGGCGAGCAGTACTTC. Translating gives CASSSGVGEQYF. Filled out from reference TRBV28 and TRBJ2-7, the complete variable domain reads DVKVTQSSRYLVKRTGEKVFLECVQDMDHENMFWYRQDPGLGLRLIYFSYDVKMKEKGDIPEGYSVSREKKERFSLILESASTNQTSMYLCASSSGVGEQYFGPGTRLTVT.